A selection of T cell receptor beta chains follows, all from one sample in a study of neurological immune-mediated disorders. TCRdb re-called the 5' RACE reads through MiXCR, storing one row per CDR3 protein. The sample lists tens of thousands of distinct CDR3 sequences; just under 6% were seen once. The material sequenced was CD4+ T cells from blood. The source of these receptors is a woman between 18 and 29 years old with multiple sclerosis. CDR3s include the opening cysteine and the closing phenylalanine or tryptophan. The D gene is left open where the match is weak. Not every row has a clone size; where given, it reads once, few, many or a size class.

size	D	J	V	CDR3	DNA
many	NA	TRBJ2-1	TRBV12-3/TRBV12-4	CASSRGNEQFF	TGTGCCAGCAGCCGCGGGAATGAGCAGTTCTTC
many	TRBD1	TRBJ1-2	TRBV20-1	CSASPARGDYGYTF	TGCAGTGCTAGTCCAGCCAGGGGGGACTATGGCTACACCTTC
NA	NA	TRBJ2-1	TRBV6-5	CASSSGVRSYNEQFF	TGTGCCAGCAGTTCAGGGGTCCGCTCCTACAATGAGCAGTTCTTC
many	TRBD2	TRBJ2-1	TRBV9	CASSVGLAGAPYNEQFF	TGTGCCAGCAGCGTAGGACTAGCGGGGGCCCCCTACAATGAGCAGTTCTTC
NA	NA	TRBJ2-3	TRBV12-3/TRBV12-4	CASSLGHTDTQYF	TGTGCCAGCAGTCTCGGACACACAGATACGCAGTATTTT
many	TRBD1	TRBJ2-1	TRBV6-1	CASSDPRQGSSYNEQFF	TGTGCCAGCAGTGACCCCCGACAGGGAAGCTCCTACAATGAGCAGTTCTTC
many	NA	TRBJ2-1	TRBV3-1	CASSQWDNEQFF	TGTGCCAGCAGCCAGTGGGACAATGAGCAGTTCTTC
many	NA	TRBJ1-1	TRBV3-1	CASSQRNKMNTEAFF	TGTGCCAGCAGCCAACGGAATAAAATGAACACTGAAGCTTTCTTT
many	NA	TRBJ1-6	TRBV12-3/TRBV12-4	CASSLKTGSPLHF	TGTGCCAGCAGTCTCAAGACGGGATCACCCCTCCACTTT
many	TRBD1	TRBJ1-1	TRBV5-1	CASSLDGQVNTEAFF	TGCGCCAGCAGCTTGGATGGACAGGTGAACACTGAAGCTTTCTTT
NA	NA	TRBJ1-1	TRBV6-5	CASSYTRGEAFF	TGTGCCAGCAGTTACACCAGGGGAGAAGCTTTCTTT
many	TRBD1	TRBJ1-5	TRBV15	CATSRRAGQAKRQPQHF	TGTGCCACCAGCAGACGGGCGGGACAGGCGAAGAGGCAGCCCCAGCATTTT
many	TRBD2	TRBJ2-1	TRBV7-9	CASSLSWSGGGPNEQFF	TGTGCCAGCAGCTTATCCTGGAGTGGGGGAGGGCCCAATGAGCAGTTCTTC
NA	NA	TRBJ2-1	TRBV5-1	CASSLAGRGGNEQFF	TGCGCCAGCAGCTTGGCGGGGCGGGGAGGCAATGAGCAGTTCTTC
NA	NA	TRBJ2-1	TRBV7-8	CASSLSLLPISYNEQFF	TGTGCCAGCAGCTTATCGCTGCTCCCCATCTCCTACAATGAGCAGTTCTTC
many	NA	TRBJ1-4	TRBV7-2	CASSLEAATNEKLFF	TGTGCCAGCAGCTTAGAGGCAGCAACTAATGAAAAACTGTTTTTT
NA	NA	TRBJ1-2	TRBV30	CAWVSPGRNHGYTF	TGTGCCTGGGTTTCCCCGGGGAGGAACCATGGCTACACCTTC
many	NA	TRBJ2-7	TRBV3-1	CASSLGLQTYEQYF	TGTGCCAGCAGCCTGGGACTTCAAACCTACGAGCAGTACTTC
many	NA	TRBJ1-1	TRBV5-1	CASSWGRGVTEAFF	TGCGCCAGCAGCTGGGGGCGCGGAGTGACTGAAGCTTTCTTT
many	NA	TRBJ2-5	TRBV24-1	CATSDFETQYF	TGTGCCACCAGTGATTTTGAGACCCAGTACTTC
many	NA	TRBJ2-1	TRBV15	CATSGRQAKGYNEQFF	TGTGCCACCAGCGGCAGACAGGCCAAGGGGTACAATGAGCAGTTCTTC
many	NA	TRBJ1-3	TRBV7-2	CASSTGNTIYF	TGTGCCAGCAGCACAGGAAACACCATATATTTT
many	TRBD2	TRBJ2-4	TRBV7-2	CASSSSGLAGILAKNIQYF	TGTGCCAGCAGCTCGTCGGGACTAGCGGGCATCCTAGCCAAAAACATTCAGTACTTC
many	NA	TRBJ1-2	TRBV3-1	CASSQDLLAGTPTSYGYTF	TGTGCCAGCAGCCAAGATTTACTAGCGGGTACTCCAACAAGCTATGGCTACACCTTC
NA	NA	TRBJ2-3	TRBV3-1	CASSLLQGMSDTQYF	TGTGCCAGCAGTCTCCTCCAGGGGATGTCAGATACGCAGTATTTT
NA	TRBD1	TRBJ1-2	TRBV30	CAWSSSGQAYKF	TGTGCCTGGAGTTCCTCGGGACAGGCCTACAAGTTC
many	NA	TRBJ2-5	TRBV4-1	CASSQGRNQETQYF	TGCGCCAGCAGCCAAGGACGGAACCAAGAGACCCAGTACTTC
many	TRBD1	TRBJ1-2	TRBV7-9	CASSLADRVLNGYTF	TGTGCCAGCAGCTTAGCAGACAGGGTGCTGAATGGCTACACCTTC
many	TRBD2	TRBJ2-3	TRBV7-9	CASSHAGLAETQYF	TGTGCCAGCAGCCACGCCGGACTAGCGGAAACGCAGTATTTT
medium-sized	NA	TRBJ2-5	TRBV28	CASSSFRGGTESQYF	TGTGCCAGCAGTTCCTTCAGGGGGGGGACGGAGTCCCAGTACTTC
medium-sized	NA	TRBJ1-2	TRBV29-1	CSVVIQGRASIF	TGCAGCGTTGTGATCCAGGGCCGTGCCTCCATCTTC
many	NA	TRBJ2-5	TRBV24-1	CATSDRKETQYF	TGTGCCACCAGTGACAGAAAAGAGACCCAGTACTTC
NA	NA	TRBJ2-3	TRBV19	CASRASSVDTQYF	TGTGCCAGTAGGGCGTCTAGCGTTGATACGCAGTATTTT
few	NA	TRBJ2-1	TRBV6-2/TRBV6-3	CAMGSSYNEQFF	TGTGCCATGGGGAGCTCCTACAATGAGCAGTTCTTC
many	TRBD1	TRBJ2-7	TRBV6-2/TRBV6-3	CANSRTGNEQYF	TGTGCCAACTCCCGGACAGGGAACGAGCAGTACTTC
many	NA	TRBJ1-5	TRBV7-2	CASSLAGRPNQPQHF	TGTGCCAGCAGCTTAGCAGGGAGGCCTAATCAGCCCCAGCATTTT
many	NA	TRBJ2-1	TRBV7-9	CASSLQGHGMFF	TGTGCCAGCAGCTTACAGGGTCATGGTATGTTCTTC